Listed below are T cell receptor beta chains from one sample, sequenced in a study of shared clonotypes between healthy human individuals. Here immunoSEQ multiplex PCR was the method, and the copy in TCRdb shows in-frame clones only, minus some. The sample yields almost 700,000 clones, about 91% seen once. Sequenced sample: naive CD8+ T cells sorted from blood. The receptors originated from a man aged 25 to 40 in good health. Both conserved end residues are part of each CDR3. A D gene is named only where the DNA matches it firmly. Only part of the rows carry a size: once, few, many, or a class if the clone is expanded.

cdr3_nt: TGTGCCAGCAGCTTAAGAGGATACTCCTACGAGCAGTACTTC
cdr3_aa: CASSLRGYSYEQYF
v_call: TRBV7-2
clone_size: NA
d_call: NA
j_call: TRBJ2-7

cdr3_nt: TGTGCCAGCAGTAATTTCTCCAAAAACATTCAGTACTTC
cdr3_aa: CASSNFSKNIQYF
v_call: TRBV27
clone_size: NA
d_call: NA
j_call: TRBJ2-4

cdr3_nt: TGTGCCAGCAGCGCCGGAGGGGAGCAGTACTTC
cdr3_aa: CASSAGGEQYF
v_call: TRBV7-9
clone_size: NA
d_call: NA
j_call: TRBJ2-7

cdr3_nt: TGTGCCAGCAGCGGGAGTTCCATTGGGACTCCCACTGAGCAGTTCTTC
cdr3_aa: CASSGSSIGTPTEQFF
v_call: TRBV9
clone_size: NA
d_call: NA
j_call: TRBJ2-1

cdr3_nt: TGTGCCATCACCTTCTCGGTCTCAGGAAACACCATATATTTT
cdr3_aa: CAITFSVSGNTIYF
v_call: TRBV7-9
clone_size: NA
d_call: NA
j_call: TRBJ1-3

cdr3_nt: TGTGCCAGCAGCCCCCTGAGCTACGAGCAGTACTTC
cdr3_aa: CASSPLSYEQYF
v_call: TRBV11-2
clone_size: NA
d_call: NA
j_call: TRBJ2-7

cdr3_nt: TGTGCCAGCAGCCCCCGACAGGGGGCTTCCAATGAGCAGTTCTTC
cdr3_aa: CASSPRQGASNEQFF
v_call: TRBV7-9
clone_size: once
d_call: TRBD1
j_call: TRBJ2-1

cdr3_nt: TGTGCCAGCAGTGGGACAGGGTTCCAATTAACGATATCCGGGGAGCTGTTTTTT
cdr3_aa: CASSGTGFQLTISGELFF
v_call: TRBV27
clone_size: NA
d_call: TRBD1
j_call: TRBJ2-2

cdr3_nt: TGTGCCAGCAGTTTATCATGGGGGACAGGGCCGGCTACTAATGAAAAACTGTTTTTT
cdr3_aa: CASSLSWGTGPATNEKLFF
v_call: TRBV27
clone_size: NA
d_call: TRBD1
j_call: TRBJ1-4

cdr3_nt: TGTGCCAGCAGCCAAGTCCAAAATTCCGTCGACCTCCCTGGGGCTTTCTTT
cdr3_aa: CASSQVQNSVDLPGAFF
v_call: TRBV4-2
clone_size: NA
d_call: NA
j_call: TRBJ1-1

cdr3_nt: TGTGCCAGTAGTACGACAGCGAACACTGAAGCTTTCTTT
cdr3_aa: CASSTTANTEAFF
v_call: TRBV19
clone_size: NA
d_call: NA
j_call: TRBJ1-1

cdr3_nt: TGTGCCAGCAGCTCCCAGGGGTCCGAGCAGTACTTC
cdr3_aa: CASSSQGSEQYF
v_call: TRBV7-8
clone_size: NA
d_call: NA
j_call: TRBJ2-7

cdr3_nt: TGTGCCAGCAGCTACCGGGACAGGGGGACAGATACGCAGTATTTT
cdr3_aa: CASSYRDRGTDTQYF
v_call: TRBV11-2
clone_size: NA
d_call: TRBD1
j_call: TRBJ2-3

cdr3_nt: TGTGCCAGCAGCTTACCTGACGGACAGGGGTCCGGGGAGCTGTTTTTT
cdr3_aa: CASSLPDGQGSGELFF
v_call: TRBV7-9
clone_size: NA
d_call: TRBD1
j_call: TRBJ2-2

cdr3_nt: TGCAGTACTCGGGAGGTAGAGACCCAGTACTTC
cdr3_aa: CSTREVETQYF
v_call: TRBV20-1
clone_size: NA
d_call: TRBD2
j_call: TRBJ2-5

cdr3_nt: TGTGCCAGTAGTCAACCAGCGGGAGGGCCCTGGGATACGCAGTATTTT
cdr3_aa: CASSQPAGGPWDTQYF
v_call: TRBV19
clone_size: NA
d_call: TRBD2
j_call: TRBJ2-3

cdr3_nt: TGTGCCAGCAGCGCGTCGACAGGGTACACTGAAGCTTTCTTT
cdr3_aa: CASSASTGYTEAFF
v_call: TRBV9
clone_size: once
d_call: TRBD1
j_call: TRBJ1-1

cdr3_nt: TGTGCCTGGACAGGGTCCGGGGAGCTGTTTTTT
cdr3_aa: CAWTGSGELFF
v_call: TRBV30
clone_size: few
d_call: NA
j_call: TRBJ2-2

cdr3_nt: TGCGCCAGCAGCGACGGACTAGCGGGAGTAACCTACGAGCAGTACTTC
cdr3_aa: CASSDGLAGVTYEQYF
v_call: TRBV5-1
clone_size: NA
d_call: TRBD2
j_call: TRBJ2-7

cdr3_nt: TGTGCCAGTACGATTGGCGGGAGCCTGTACAATGAGCAGTTCTTC
cdr3_aa: CASTIGGSLYNEQFF
v_call: TRBV19
clone_size: NA
d_call: TRBD2
j_call: TRBJ2-1

cdr3_nt: TGTGCCAGCGAGTCGGGACTAGCGAGCTCCTACGAGCAGTACTTC
cdr3_aa: CASESGLASSYEQYF
v_call: TRBV28
clone_size: NA
d_call: TRBD2
j_call: TRBJ2-7

cdr3_nt: TGCGCCAGCAGTCCGGGACTAGCGGGAGTTGGCACAGATACGCAGTATTTT
cdr3_aa: CASSPGLAGVGTDTQYF
v_call: TRBV10-1
clone_size: once
d_call: TRBD2
j_call: TRBJ2-3

cdr3_nt: TGTGCCAGCAGCTTAGGGACGGAATTCTATGGCTACACCTTC
cdr3_aa: CASSLGTEFYGYTF
v_call: TRBV7-9
clone_size: NA
d_call: NA
j_call: TRBJ1-2

cdr3_nt: TGTGCCAGCAGCTTGCTTGCCGGTGAGCAGTTCTTC
cdr3_aa: CASSLLAGEQFF
v_call: TRBV5-6
clone_size: NA
d_call: NA
j_call: TRBJ2-1

cdr3_nt: TGTGCCAGCAGCTTAATTGACCCAGCGGTCGGGGAGCTGTTTTTT
cdr3_aa: CASSLIDPAVGELFF
v_call: TRBV7-2
clone_size: NA
d_call: NA
j_call: TRBJ2-2